The 18 T cell receptor beta chains reported below all come from one sample, sequenced in a study of blood T cell repertoires in COVID-19. Clones were read by immunoSEQ multiplex PCR, and TCRdb kept only the in-frame ones, dropping some. Counted here are roughly 130,000 clones, approximately 88% occurring once; the ten biggest clones make up 5.5%. What was sequenced was PBMCs or T cells enriched from blood (not recorded which). The receptors stem from a man aged 35 to 55 with acute COVID-19.

The V gene is TRBV6-5, the J gene TRBJ1-3; D unresolved. The V and J ends lost 5 bases and 1 base respectively, with 9 bases between them. From germline, CDR1 is MNHEY and CDR2 SVGAGI. The CDR3 extends over 14 amino acids. CDR3 protein: CASSNKPSGNTIYF. CDR3 coding DNA: TGTGCCAGCAGTAACAAACCTTCTGGAAACACCATATATTTT.

The chain employs TRBV5-4 and TRBJ2-5, with a tentative D call TRBD2 (6 bases). Germline values: CDR1 SGHNT, CDR2 YYREEE (reference sequence). V was cut by 9 bases and J by 5 bases, with 17 bases left in between. CDR3 length: 13 residues. The DNA for the CDR3 is TGTGCCACCTCACTGGAGGGCATGGAGACCCAGTACTTC. Amino acid sequence: CATSLEGMETQYF.

The gene calls are TRBV7-6 and TRBJ2-5; D perhaps matches TRBD1 (5 bases). The V end lost 5 bases, the J end lost 1 base, and 11 bases lay between the germline ends. The length of the CDR3 is 14 residues. Germline CDR1 reads SGHVS; CDR2 reads FNYEAQ. CDR3 coding DNA: TGTGCCAGCAGCACCAGGGCCTCCCAAGAGACCCAGTACTTC. Protein: CASSTRASQETQYF.

The CDR3 loop is CASSWSGGGDQPQHF. In nucleotides, the CDR3 is TGTGCCAGCAGTTGGTCGGGGGGGGGCGATCAGCCCCAGCATTTT. This chain joins TRBV28 and TRBJ1-5, with D possibly matching TRBD1 (6 bases). The germline gives CDR1 MDHEN, CDR2 SYDVKM. V lost 4 bases and J 5 bases, leaving 15 bases between the germline ends. The CDR3 is made up of 15 amino acids.

J is TRBJ1-6 and V is TRBV6-5; D remains unclear. CDR1 and CDR2 (germline): MNHEY, SVGAGI. V lost 9 bases, J lost 4 bases, and 13 bases lay in between. The CDR3 contains 14 residues. The CDR3 here is CASTLAVYNSPLHF. The CDR3 DNA reads TGTGCCAGTACCTTAGCCGTTTATAATTCACCCCTCCACTTT.

In its sample, this clone was seen many times. J is TRBJ2-2 and V is TRBV9, with D unclear. CDR1 and CDR2 from the germline V gene are SGDLS and YYNGEE. Trimming cost V 2 bases and J 4 bases, with 6 bases left between them. CDR3 length: 13 amino acids. The CDR3 is CASSVRRTGELFF. The CDR3 nucleotides read TGTGCCAGCAGCGTCCGTCGCACCGGGGAGCTGTTTTTT.

The chain uses TRBV12-3 or TRBV12-4 and TRBJ2-1, with no clear D. V was cut by 7 bases and J by 5 bases, with 12 bases left in between. The CDR3 covers 13 residues. The CDR3 nucleotides are TGTGCCAGCACCGTCTCGGGTAACAATGAGCAGTTCTTC. This translates into CASTVSGNNEQFF.

The rearrangement joins TRBV27 to TRBJ2-3; TRBD2 aligns across 7 bases. The germline CDR1 and CDR2 sequences are MNHEY and SMNVEV (reference sequence). J lost 2 bases, V lost 6 bases, and 11 bases had no gene match. CDR3 length: 16 residues. The CDR3 loop reads CASSRLSGTLTDTQYF. As DNA, the CDR3 is TGTGCCAGCAGCAGGTTAAGCGGGACTCTCACAGATACGCAGTATTTT.

V is TRBV5-1 and J is TRBJ2-7; no firm D call. Trimming pared 2 bases from V and 5 bases from J, leaving 14 bases between. In germline, CDR1 is SGHRS, CDR2 YFSETQ. The CDR3 is 14 amino acids. In nucleotides, the CDR3 is TGCGCCAGCAGCTTTAAAGCGCCCGAACACGAGCAGTACTTC. Its protein is CASSFKAPEHEQYF.

The chain has TRBV19 and TRBJ2-7; 11 positions agree with TRBD1. The CDR3 loop spans 13 amino acids. V shed 10 bases, J shed 4 bases, and the junction held 6 bases outside the gene matches. Germline CDR1 is LNHDA and CDR2 is SQIVND (reference sequence). CDR3 nucleotide sequence: TGTGCCACCCACGGGACAGGGGGGTACGAGCAGTACTTC. This gives the protein CATHGTGGYEQYF.

V and J are TRBV28 and TRBJ2-2, with D possibly TRBD2 on 5 matching bases. V was cut by 5 bases and J by 8 bases, with 15 bases left in between. The CDR3 runs 14 residues. CDR1 is MDHEN, CDR2 SYDVKM, per germline. This CDR3 reads CASSTRGLFGELFF. The CDR3, as DNA: TGTGCCAGCAGTACTCGCGGGTTATTTGGGGAGCTGTTTTTT.

Note on this clone: At the DNA level, this CDR3 is encoded by other sequences in the same sample as well. This rearrangement joins TRBV7-2 to TRBJ2-1, with TRBD2 matching 11 bases. The CDR3 is made up of 15 amino acids. Germline values: CDR1 SGHTA, CDR2 FQGNSA. V lost 5 bases to trimming and J lost 4 bases; unmatched junction nucleotides: 4. Written as DNA, the CDR3 is TGTGCCAGCAGCAGCACTAGCGGGGGTTACAATGAGCAGTTCTTC. It encodes CASSSTSGGYNEQFF.

The rearrangement joins TRBV28 to TRBJ1-5; the D gene is possibly TRBD1 (5 bases). Germline V CDR1 and CDR2: MDHEN, SYDVKM. The length of the CDR3 is 14 residues. V was shortened by 8 bases and J by 4 bases, with 15 bases between the two germline ends. The CDR3 bases are TGTGCCAGCCACGAGGACAAGAGGAATCAGCCCCAGCATTTT. Its protein product is CASHEDKRNQPQHF.

The chain couples TRBV10-3 to TRBJ2-2; TRBD2 matches 11 bases. J was trimmed by 8 bases and V by 10 bases; bases with no gene match: 9. Germline lookup yields CDR1 ENHRY and CDR2 SYGVKD. The CDR3 spans 14 residues. DNA of the CDR3: TGTGCCAACCAGACTAGCGGGACTGGAGGGGAGCTGTTTTTT. Translation: CANQTSGTGGELFF.

V and J are TRBV7-2 and TRBJ2-3; no firm D call. CDR1 is SGHTA, CDR2 FQGNSA, per germline. The CDR3 extends over 12 amino acids. Trimming stripped 7 bases from V and 8 bases from J, with 13 bases between. The CDR3 loop reads CASIPPAGTQYF. CDR3 coding DNA: TGTGCCAGCATCCCTCCCGCCGGTACGCAGTATTTT. Full variable domain (outside the CDR3, taken from reference TRBV7-2 and TRBJ2-3): GAGVSQSPSNKVTEKGKDVELRCDPISGHTALYWYRQSLGQGLEFLIYFQGNSAPDKSGLPSDRFSAERTGGSVSTLTIQRTQQEDSAVYLCASIPPAGTQYFGPGTRLTVL.

This clone has a single count. The genes are TRBV19 and TRBJ2-5, with 11 bases aligning to TRBD2. This CDR3 is 16 amino acids long. Trimming at V came to 5 bases and at J to 5 bases, leaving 10 bases not matched to a gene. Germline CDR1 and CDR2: LNHDA and SQIVND (reference sequence). The CDR3 DNA follows: TGTGCCAGTAGTCCTATCAAACTAGCGGGGGACGAGACCCAGTACTTC. The encoded protein is CASSPIKLAGDETQYF.

The chain recombines TRBV4-1 with TRBJ2-1, with 8 bases matching TRBD2. V gave up 3 bases and J gave up 7 bases; unmatched junction bases: 11. The CDR3 has 16 residues. In germline, CDR1 is MGHRA, CDR2 YSYEKL. CDR3 DNA: TGCGCCAGCAGCCAGGGACCGGGACTAGATTTTAATGAGCAGTTCTTC. The encoded protein is CASSQGPGLDFNEQFF.

J is TRBJ2-2 and V is TRBV15, with 7 bases fitting TRBD1. V gave up 4 bases and J gave up 7 bases; unmatched junction bases: 9. CDR3 length: 15 residues. Germline V CDR1 and CDR2: LNHNV, YYDKDF (reference sequence). CDR3 protein: CATSIGDSYIGELFF. The CDR3 nucleotides are TGTGCCACCAGCATTGGGGACAGTTATATCGGGGAGCTGTTTTTT.